The sequence of this TCR beta chain was determined in a study of T cell responses to AZD1222 COVID-19 vaccine. V was clipped by 3 bases and J by 9 bases, with 21 bases between them. The CDR3 length is 15 residues. CDR1 is SGHNT, CDR2 YYREEE, per germline (reference sequence). TCRdb's table, derived via immunoSEQ multiplex PCR, lists solely in-frame clones and lacks some. The table records tens of thousands of clones, about 88% of them present only once. Of note for this clone: The antigen remains undetermined.

Overall study findings and caveats: Seropositivity was recorded at baseline in only a handful of AZD1222 recipients.

This specimen consisted of peripheral blood, obtained on day 0 of AZD1222 vaccination. The chain is built from TRBV5-4 and TRBJ1-1; D is ambiguous. The TCR sequence derives from an adult in good health. In DNA, the CDR3 is TGTGCCAGCAGCTCCCTCAGTGGACGAACACTGAAAGCTTTCTTT. Translation gives CASSSLSGRTLKAFF.